These 21 T cell receptor beta chains were sequenced from one sample in a study of OX40 agonist ivuxolimab in advanced cancers. Libraries were prepared by immunoSEQ multiplex PCR; TCRdb keeps only in-frame clonotypes and omits some of them. The sample carries 60,000 to 80,000 clones, roughly 80% recorded once. The input for sequencing was CD4+ or CD8+ T cells sorted from blood, taken in a trial of the OX40 agonist ivuxolimab. All receptors derive from an adult with an advanced solid tumor such as melanoma, head and neck, liver or kidney cancer.

The V call is TRBV5-4, the J call TRBJ1-1; the D gene is possibly TRBD1 (5 bases). Trimming took off 2 bases at V and 4 bases at J, with 9 bases between the two ends. The germline V gene has CDR1 SGHNT and CDR2 YYREEE (reference sequence). The CDR3 extends over 13 amino acids. This CDR3 reads CASSFKGTTEAFF. CDR3 bases: TGTGCCAGCAGCTTTAAGGGGACCACTGAAGCTTTCTTT.

The chain couples TRBV7-8 to TRBJ2-1; D perhaps matches TRBD2 (7 bases). This CDR3 spans 17 amino acids. The germline V gene has CDR1 SGHVS and CDR2 FQNEAQ. Trimming left V 2 bases short and J 6 bases short, with 20 bases between. CDR3 DNA sequence: TGTGCCAGCAGCTTAAAAGGAGGCAGTCGGGGGGCCAATGAGCAGTTCTTC. Protein: CASSLKGGSRGANEQFF.

The genes are TRBV4-1 and TRBJ1-1, with 9 bases lining up with TRBD1. CDR1 is MGHRA, CDR2 YSYEKL, per germline. The ends lost 4 bases at V and 4 bases at J; junction bases unmatched: 7. CDR3 length: 15 residues. CDR3 nucleotide sequence: TGCGCCAGCAGCCCAATATTGACAGGGGGCACTGAAGCTTTCTTT. Encoded protein: CASSPILTGGTEAFF.

The J gene is TRBJ1-3, the V gene TRBV18; D unresolved. The germline CDR1 and CDR2 sequences are KGHSH and LQKENI. V lost 3 bases and J 2 bases, leaving 14 bases between the germline ends. This CDR3 spans 16 amino acids. CDR3 in DNA: TGTGCCAGCTCACCCCAAGACATTTCTACTGGAAACACCATATATTTT. It translates to CASSPQDISTGNTIYF.

In DNA, the CDR3 is TGCAGCGTCACAGCGCGGCCCCAGCATTTT. Protein product: CSVTARPQHF. The V gene is TRBV29-1, the J gene TRBJ1-5; D is ambiguous. Germline CDR1 and CDR2: SQVTM and ANQGSEA. V was cut by 6 bases and J by 9 bases, with 9 bases left in between. CDR3 size: 10 residues.

This clone is a singleton in its sample. J is TRBJ2-3 and V is TRBV7-8; 13 bases map to TRBD2. This CDR3 is 17 amino acids long. Germline V gene sequence: CDR1 SGHVS, CDR2 FQNEAQ. V dropped 4 bases and J dropped 2; count of bases not matched to a gene: 6. In DNA form, the CDR3 reads TGTGCCAGCAGCTCCAGGACTAGCGGGGGAGTCACAGATACGCAGTATTTT. This translates into CASSSRTSGGVTDTQYF.

The DNA of the CDR3 is TGTGCCAGTAGTATAGGAGCAGGATCTGGAAACACCATATATTTT. Translation gives CASSIGAGSGNTIYF. V usage is TRBV19 and J usage is TRBJ1-3, with D hard to call. CDR1 and CDR2 from the germline V gene are LNHDA and SQIVND (reference sequence). The V gene lost 1 base and the J gene lost 1 base, with 8 bases spanning the gap. This CDR3 region has 15 residues. The whole variable domain, remainder taken from reference TRBV19 and TRBJ1-3, is DGGITQSPKYLFRKEGQNVTLSCEQNLNHDAMYWYRQDPGQGLRLIYYSQIVNDFQKGDIAEGYSVSREKKESFPLTVTSAQKNPTAFYLCASSIGAGSGNTIYFGEGSWLTVV.

This sequence joins TRBV5-4 and TRBJ2-3; weak D call: TRBD2 (7 bases). V lost 2 bases, J lost 1 base, and 11 bases lay in between. The CDR3 is made up of 15 amino acids. Per the germline V gene, CDR1 is SGHNT and CDR2 is YYREEE (reference sequence). CDR3 coding DNA: TGTGCCAGCAGCTTAGACGGGGGGCGCACAGATACGCAGTATTTT. This translates into CASSLDGGRTDTQYF.

V usage is TRBV5-1 and J usage is TRBJ1-2; D may be TRBD1 (6 bases). CDR3 length equals 16 residues. Germline loops: CDR1 SGHRS, CDR2 YFSETQ. The V gene lost 4 bases and the J gene lost 1 base, with 17 bases spanning the gap. CDR3 DNA: TGCGCCAGCAGCCTAGGGACATCAGCTAATAACTATGGCTACACCTTC. Its protein product is CASSLGTSANNYGYTF.

This chain links TRBV5-6 with TRBJ1-2, with 7 positions matching TRBD1. Per germline, CDR1 SGHDT and CDR2 YYEEEE. The CDR3 spans 14 residues. The junction had 10 bases not matched to a gene; V was cut back by 3 bases and J by 8 bases. The CDR3 region is CASSYNQGVRGYTF. CDR3 coding DNA: TGTGCCAGCAGCTACAACCAGGGGGTAAGAGGCTACACCTTC.

The chain is built from TRBV6-5 and TRBJ2-7; D ambiguous. V was trimmed by 6 bases and J by 4 bases, leaving 16 bases between them. The CDR3 consists of 14 residues. Germline V lookup: CDR1 MNHEY, CDR2 SVGAGI. The CDR3 bases are TGTGCCAGCAGCTCCATGGGTCTTGTTTACGAGCAGTACTTC. Translation gives CASSSMGLVYEQYF.

The J gene is TRBJ1-6, the V gene TRBV18; 7 nucleotides agree with TRBD1. Germline V gene sequence: CDR1 KGHSH, CDR2 LQKENI. With V trimmed by 6 bases and J by 6 bases, 8 bases remained unmatched. This CDR3 is built from 15 residues. CDR3 protein: CASSPGAGGNSPLHF. CDR3 bases: TGTGCCAGCTCCCCGGGGGCAGGGGGTAATTCACCCCTCCACTTT.

This clone was observed a few times. The gene calls are TRBV19 and TRBJ2-3, with D perhaps matching TRBD2 (6 bases). Looked up from germline, CDR1 is LNHDA and CDR2 is SQIVND (reference sequence). V dropped 8 bases and J dropped 3 bases, with 12 bases sitting between them. The CDR3 length is 13 residues. CDR3 loop: CASRGRMTDTQYF. For the CDR3, the DNA is TGTGCCAGTCGGGGGAGGATGACAGATACGCAGTATTTT.

This chain uses TRBV6-5 with TRBJ2-7; a possible D gene is TRBD2 (5 bases). This CDR3 contains 15 residues. The germline CDR1 and CDR2 sequences are MNHEY and SVGAGI. Trimming left V 6 bases short and J 3 bases short, with 18 bases between. Here the CDR3 reads CASRGRTRPFYEQYF. For the CDR3, the DNA is TGTGCCAGCAGGGGTAGGACTCGACCCTTCTACGAGCAGTACTTC.

The chain combines TRBV6-6 with TRBJ1-2, with D possibly TRBD1 on 5 matching bases. CDR3 length: 16 residues. V lost 7 bases to trimming and J lost 2 bases, with 20 bases between them. Germline V gives CDR1 MNHNY, CDR2 SVGAGI (reference sequence). The DNA of the CDR3 is TGTGCCAGCATCCCGAGTGGGGGTGGAAACAACTATGGCTACACCTTC. It encodes CASIPSGGGNNYGYTF.

The rearrangement joins TRBV5-1 to TRBJ1-1; D gene uncertain. Germline-derived CDR1 and CDR2 are SGHRS and YFSETQ. This CDR3 contains 14 residues. Between the trimmed V and J ends, which lost 0 bases and 5 bases, there was a span of 11 bases. The CDR3 DNA follows: TGCGCCAGCAGCTTGGGAAGGGTAGAAACTGAAGCTTTCTTT. It yields the protein CASSLGRVETEAFF.

The chain couples TRBV15 to TRBJ2-3, with D tentatively TRBD1 (6 bases). Germline loops: CDR1 LNHNV, CDR2 YYDKDF (reference sequence). The CDR3 runs 16 residues. V dropped 3 bases and J dropped 2 bases, with 15 bases sitting between them. In nucleotides, the CDR3 is TGTGCCACCAGCAGGGACAGAATTCCAAACACAGATACGCAGTATTTT. It codes for CATSRDRIPNTDTQYF.

The rearrangement uses TRBV19 and TRBJ1-5; no clear D. Germline V CDR1 and CDR2: LNHDA, SQIVND (reference sequence). Trimming shortened V by 7 bases and J by 4 bases, and 17 bases separated the two germline ends. This CDR3 contains 15 residues. The chain's CDR3 is CASNSQEGWNQPQHF. The CDR3 DNA sequence: TGTGCCAGTAATTCTCAAGAGGGTTGGAATCAGCCCCAGCATTTT.

This chain joins TRBV29-1 and TRBJ1-4, with D uncertain. The CDR3 is made up of 13 amino acids. Germline V gives CDR1 SQVTM, CDR2 ANQGSEA. Deletions cut 1 base from V and 5 bases from J, with 8 bases between. CDR3 loop: CSVEVSGNEKLFF. In DNA form, the CDR3 reads TGCAGCGTTGAAGTAAGCGGCAATGAAAAACTGTTTTTT.

The chain couples TRBV30 to TRBJ1-3, with a weak D call TRBD1 (6 bases). Per germline, CDR1 GTSNPN and CDR2 SVGIG (reference sequence). This CDR3 has 12 amino acids. V was shortened by 4 bases and J by 4 bases, with 8 bases between the two germline ends. The CDR3: CAWKGVGNTIYF. CDR3 coding DNA: TGTGCCTGGAAGGGGGTCGGAAACACCATATATTTT.

V and J are TRBV20-1 and TRBJ2-5; D is ambiguous. The germline V gene has CDR1 DFQATT and CDR2 SNEGSKA (reference sequence). V lost 7 bases and J lost 1, with 4 bases in between. The CDR3 runs to 10 residues. The CDR3 protein is CSGSQETQYF. Here the CDR3 DNA reads TGCAGTGGCAGCCAAGAGACCCAGTACTTC.